This is a list of T cell receptor beta chains from one sample in a study of blood T cell repertoires in COVID-19. The data were produced by immunoSEQ multiplex PCR, yet TCRdb's version contains in-frame clones alone and is incomplete. The data contain 100,000 to 150,000 clones, around four fifths of them singletons. Source material: peripheral blood. These receptors were taken from a human donor in a cohort sampled during active COVID-19. The CDR3 runs from the conserved cysteine through the conserved F or W. Each record gives: CDR3 protein, CDR3 DNA, D gene, clone size, J gene, V gene. The D gene is left open where the match is weak. Clone size is not always given. Where it is, it says once, few, many or a class for expanded clones.

CDR3aa: CASSPTRAASPLHF; CDR3nt: TGTGCCAGCAGCCCTACAAGAGCGGCTTCACCCCTCCACTTT; d_gene: .; abundance: .; j_gene: TRBJ1-6; v_gene: TRBV11-2
CDR3aa: CATSDPGQGRTDTQYF; CDR3nt: TGTGCCACCAGTGACCCCGGACAGGGGAGGACAGATACGCAGTATTTT; d_gene: TRBD1; abundance: .; j_gene: TRBJ2-3; v_gene: TRBV24-1
CDR3aa: CASSYREGEGTDTQYF; CDR3nt: TGTGCCAGCAGCTATAGGGAGGGAGAGGGCACAGATACGCAGTATTTT; d_gene: TRBD2; abundance: .; j_gene: TRBJ2-3; v_gene: TRBV7-9
CDR3aa: CASSPTSTDTQYF; CDR3nt: TGTGCCAGCTCACCTACTAGCACAGATACGCAGTATTTT; d_gene: .; abundance: .; j_gene: TRBJ2-3; v_gene: TRBV18
CDR3aa: CASSLWVEGPLRAFF; CDR3nt: TGTGCCAGCAGTTTATGGGTGGAGGGGCCTCTTCGAGCTTTCTTT; d_gene: .; abundance: .; j_gene: TRBJ1-1; v_gene: TRBV27
CDR3aa: CASSSTGYEQYF; CDR3nt: TGTGCCAGCAGCTCCACAGGGTACGAGCAGTACTTC; d_gene: .; abundance: .; j_gene: TRBJ2-7; v_gene: TRBV7-9
CDR3aa: CASSLARAPDTQYF; CDR3nt: TGTGCCAGCAGCTTAGCTCGCGCTCCAGATACGCAGTATTTT; d_gene: .; abundance: .; j_gene: TRBJ2-3; v_gene: TRBV7-8
CDR3aa: CASSPPGTYEQYF; CDR3nt: TGTGCCAGCAGCCCCCCGGGGACTTACGAGCAGTACTTC; d_gene: .; abundance: few; j_gene: TRBJ2-7; v_gene: TRBV28
CDR3aa: CAGSAGAGNTIYF; CDR3nt: TGTGCCGGCTCCGCGGGTGCTGGAAACACCATATATTTT; d_gene: .; abundance: .; j_gene: TRBJ1-3; v_gene: TRBV2
CDR3aa: CAVNRGSSSGANVLTF; CDR3nt: TGTGCCGTTAACAGGGGGTCTAGCTCTGGGGCCAACGTCCTGACTTTC; d_gene: TRBD1; abundance: .; j_gene: TRBJ2-6; v_gene: TRBV10-3
CDR3aa: CASSPLKGQAFYTF; CDR3nt: TGTGCCAGCTCACCACTGAAGGGACAGGCCTTTTACACCTTC; d_gene: TRBD1; abundance: few; j_gene: TRBJ1-2; v_gene: TRBV18
CDR3aa: CASSLEGADTEAFF; CDR3nt: TGTGCCAGCAGCTTAGAGGGAGCGGACACTGAAGCTTTCTTT; d_gene: .; abundance: .; j_gene: TRBJ1-1; v_gene: TRBV7-3